This T cell receptor beta chain was obtained from a study of read filtering for tumor transcriptome and immune sequencing. This clonotype has at least ten counts. The library was built from about 400 ng RNA with molecular barcoded adaptors for alpha/delta and beta/gamma chains. TCRdb re-called the reads with MiXCR, one entry per CDR3 protein. The sample holds approximately 140,000 distinct CDR3 sequences, 13% seen once. From germline, CDR1 is MGHRA and CDR2 YSYEKL. Trimming took off 0 bases at V and 7 bases at J, with 19 bases between the two ends. The CDR3 covers 17 residues. The chain links TRBV4-1 to TRBJ1-5; D possibly corresponds to TRBD1 (6 bases). This TCR was recovered from a donor over 35 with multiple myeloma. Sequencing used a population of CD138-negative cells sorted from bone marrow. CDR3 coding DNA: TGCGCCAGCAGCCAAGAGGAGCTCGGGGTGGGGGCGCAGCCCCAGCATTTT. This translates into CASSQEELGVGAQPQHF.